This TCR beta chain was sequenced during a study of blood T cell repertoires in COVID-19. Overall study: T cells, B-cell-depleted T cells, or PBMCs provided the cDNA or gDNA that served as material.

CDR1 and CDR2 from the germline V gene are LGHNA and YSLEER. V lost 1 base and J 0 bases, leaving 12 bases between the germline ends. This CDR3 region has 16 residues. Per the original data handling: Reference gene primers were amplified, and this amplification served to estimate nucleated cell counts. TCRdb's copy holds only in-frame clones and misses some; the assay was immunoSEQ multiplex PCR. Clonal size and the V and J genes are those of that table, whereas D and trimming came from the DNA. In the table there are about 350,000 clones, about 87% of which are singletons. During active infection, Seattle patients enrolled and were then monitored through disease.

This TCR was sampled from a woman between 50 and 59 years old with COVID-19, enrolled during active disease. The J gene is TRBJ1-1, the V gene TRBV4-3, with unresolved D. Input material: peripheral blood. This CDR3 is CASSQAGLGLNTEAFF. The CDR3 nucleotides read TGCGCCAGCAGCCAAGCAGGCTTAGGCTTGAACACTGAAGCTTTCTTT.